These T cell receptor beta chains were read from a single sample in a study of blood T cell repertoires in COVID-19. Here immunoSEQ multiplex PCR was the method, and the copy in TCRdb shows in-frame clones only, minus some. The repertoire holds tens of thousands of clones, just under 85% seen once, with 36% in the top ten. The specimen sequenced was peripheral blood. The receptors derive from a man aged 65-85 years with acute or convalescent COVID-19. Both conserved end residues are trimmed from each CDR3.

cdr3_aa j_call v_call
ASRGTGGLQPQH TRBJ1-5 TRBV19
ASSPGQTNSPLH TRBJ1-6 TRBV7-3
ASRATGSYEQY TRBJ2-7 TRBV27
ASSAPLGQLTYNEQF TRBJ2-1 TRBV9
ASSPAEGAYNEQF TRBJ2-1 TRBV4-2
ASSSIRYNEQF TRBJ2-1 TRBV6-2/TRBV6-3
ASSLNSGGSSYEQY TRBJ2-7 TRBV7-8
ASSSGTGAGYT TRBJ1-2 TRBV28
ARIDRGNYGYT TRBJ1-2 TRBV19
ASSRSGNGVDTQY TRBJ2-3 TRBV7-2
ASSQDHGGRGNNEKLF TRBJ1-4 TRBV4-3
ATGSGGSLYNEQF TRBJ2-1 TRBV25-1
ASSTGGGRVGELF TRBJ2-2 TRBV19
ASSPPTATSSYEQY TRBJ2-7 TRBV5-4
ASRTSGRVDEQF TRBJ2-1 TRBV25-1
ASSLSNSPLH TRBJ1-6 TRBV5-4
ASSWGTLGANVLT TRBJ2-6 TRBV6-2/TRBV6-3
ASSSHGQRNTEAF TRBJ1-1 TRBV11-1
ASSLNGGRGNTIY TRBJ1-3 TRBV5-1
ASSIGQGRANTGELF TRBJ2-2 TRBV19
ASSSGLADLYEQY TRBJ2-7 TRBV6-2/TRBV6-3
ASSMTTWNYEQY TRBJ2-7 TRBV19
ASSLAGDTNTGELF TRBJ2-2 TRBV5-1
ASSLDREGVKPQH TRBJ1-5 TRBV19
ASSLTGREQY TRBJ2-7 TRBV6-5
ASTDRSYEQY TRBJ2-7 TRBV5-6
ASSAGTGYGYT TRBJ1-2 TRBV9
ASSQVGQNYEQY TRBJ2-7 TRBV4-1
ASSIDPRGEQY TRBJ2-7 TRBV19
ASSPTRVGRNQPQH TRBJ1-5 TRBV4-3
ASSLGPGYEQY TRBJ2-7 TRBV11-3
SASIGFLGGTQY TRBJ2-3 TRBV20-1
ASRGVINTGELF TRBJ2-2 TRBV2
ASSLGQTQAGGRRGTQY TRBJ2-3 TRBV7-9
ASSLGGAGARNEQF TRBJ2-1 TRBV11-3
ASSLASSGNTIY TRBJ1-3 TRBV5-6
ASSSTVITHGGKNTEAF TRBJ1-1 TRBV7-9
ASSSGETGRREKLF TRBJ1-4 TRBV28
ASRGGLAAYEQY TRBJ2-7 TRBV28
ASRNGTGPYNEQF TRBJ2-1 TRBV5-1
ASWGQGPYTEPF TRBJ2-6 TRBV10-2
ASSPNRGVYEQY TRBJ2-7 TRBV18